This TCR beta chain was identified during a study of blood T cell repertoires in COVID-19. TCRdb's table, derived via immunoSEQ multiplex PCR, lists solely in-frame clones and lacks some. This sample yields 450,000 or so clones, of which 80% to 90% are seen a single time; around 0.92% belongs to the top ten. The Seattle site enrolled patients during active infection and followed them longitudinally. The sequencing sample was made of peripheral blood. The sequence was collected from a man between 18 and 29 years old with COVID-19, enrolled during active disease.

CDR3 sequence: CASSTDGGYQETQYF. Written as DNA, the CDR3 is TGCGCCAGCAGTACAGATGGGGGGTACCAAGAGACCCAGTACTTC. This chain links TRBV10-2 with TRBJ2-5; the D gene is possibly TRBD2 (6 bases). Germline V gene lookup returns CDR1 WSHSY and CDR2 SAAADI. Trimming took off 5 bases at V and 0 bases at J, with 13 bases between the two ends. The CDR3 has 15 residues.